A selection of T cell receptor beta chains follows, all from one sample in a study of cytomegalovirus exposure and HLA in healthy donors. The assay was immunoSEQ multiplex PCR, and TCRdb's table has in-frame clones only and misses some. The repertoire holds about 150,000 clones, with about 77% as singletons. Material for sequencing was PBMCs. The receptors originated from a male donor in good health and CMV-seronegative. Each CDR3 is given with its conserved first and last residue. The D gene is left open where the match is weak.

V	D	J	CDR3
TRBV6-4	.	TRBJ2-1	CASSEPGDSLNEQFF
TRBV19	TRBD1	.	CASSTGTGTYEQYF
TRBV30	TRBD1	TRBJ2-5	CAWSRQGETQYF
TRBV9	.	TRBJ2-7	CASSKGSGQAGEQYF
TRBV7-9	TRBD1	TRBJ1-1	CASSLDQGAYTEAFF
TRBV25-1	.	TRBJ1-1	CASSDRGRGRTEAFF
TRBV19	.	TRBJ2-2	CASHPQALTGELFF
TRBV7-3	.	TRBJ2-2	CASSPGQNTGELFF
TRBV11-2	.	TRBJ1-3	CASSRGVGNTIYF
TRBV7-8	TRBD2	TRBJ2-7	CASSPRTSYNYEQYF
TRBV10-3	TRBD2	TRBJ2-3	CAISTTSGTFTDTQYF
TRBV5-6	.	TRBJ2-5	CASSLTRAERETQYF
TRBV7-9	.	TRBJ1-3	CASSLVGSSGNTIYF
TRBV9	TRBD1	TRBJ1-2	CASSERQGLGYTF
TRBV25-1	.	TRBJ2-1	CASSFFGQSSYNEQFF
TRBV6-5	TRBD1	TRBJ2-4	CASSPDRGSKNIQYF
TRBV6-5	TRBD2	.	CASSYSADGGTSEQYF
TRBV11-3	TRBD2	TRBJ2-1	CASSFGLAGGLHNEQFF
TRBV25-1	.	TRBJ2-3	CASSEGGRALTDTQYF
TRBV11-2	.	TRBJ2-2	CASRRGSGELFF
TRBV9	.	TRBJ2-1	CASSTRQAIYNEQFF
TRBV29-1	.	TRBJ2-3	CSVVVQSTDTQYF
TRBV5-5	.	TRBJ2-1	CASSSTGKGDNEQFF
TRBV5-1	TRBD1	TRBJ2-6	CASSPRDRAGANVLTF
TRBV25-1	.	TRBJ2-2	CASSEFSLGGELFF
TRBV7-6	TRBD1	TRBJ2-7	CASSSGTGGTYEQYF
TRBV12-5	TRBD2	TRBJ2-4	CASGNNRLAGTAKNIQYF
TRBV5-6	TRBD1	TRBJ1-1	CASSPRGQGLVRTEAFF
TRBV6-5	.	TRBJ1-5	CASRSEISNQPQHF
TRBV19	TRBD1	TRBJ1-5	CASSARDRVDQPQHF
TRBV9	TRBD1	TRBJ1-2	CASSVGGTGIYGYTF
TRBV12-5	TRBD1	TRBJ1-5	CASGLVGVQGALSNQPQHF
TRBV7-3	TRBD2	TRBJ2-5	CASSSAGGPETQYF
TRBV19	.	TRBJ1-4	CASKRSGEEKLFF
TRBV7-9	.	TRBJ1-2	CASSLIETYGYTF
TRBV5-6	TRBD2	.	CASSPLAGVYEQYF